This T cell receptor beta chain emerged from a study of metastatic and nonmetastatic thyroid tumors. Whole-study context: The authors compared repertoires across blood and tumor or nodule tissue from malignant and benign thyroid patients. Regarding the study as a whole: Malignant thyroid tumors reportedly exceeded benign nodules significantly in TCR beta diversity, with the difference appearing in blood and tumor.

Under the authors' procedure: A classifier of distant metastasis in papillary thyroid cancer was built from CDR3 differences (across clinicopathological groups). TCRdb reprocessed the PCR reads using MiXCR. None of the V and J calls come from the authors' own analysis; TCRdb made them. The sample comprises over 14,000 clones, over 20% of which are singletons, and roughly 8% rests with the top ten. V shed 2 bases and J 2 bases; nucleotides not matched to a gene: 7. This CDR3 spans 16 amino acids. Germline V lookup: CDR1 DFQATT, CDR2 SNEGSKA (reference sequence). Ahead of thyroid surgery, no patient had received treatment of any kind. In the case of this clone: Antigen: not known.

The chain employs TRBV20-1 and TRBJ2-1, with TRBD2 matching over 9 bases. The source of this sequence is a female donor with papillary thyroid cancer or a benign thyroid nodule (not recorded which). Some clones in this sample may be carry-over from other donors' samples. Sequenced sample: tumor tissue. The CDR3 loop is CSARTIAGATYNEQFF. The CDR3 DNA reads as TGCAGTGCTAGAACTATAGCGGGGGCCACCTACAATGAGCAGTTCTTC.